One sample yielded the 25 T cell receptor beta chains listed below, sequenced in a study of cytomegalovirus exposure and HLA in healthy donors. Using immunoSEQ multiplex PCR, the repertoire was profiled, and TCRdb retains in-frame clones only, with some absent. Counted here are 150,000 to 200,000 clones, roughly nine tenths occurring once; the ten biggest clones make up around 3.8%. Sequencing was done on a sample of PBMCs. The source is a man younger than 30 in good health and CMV-seropositive.

This clone occurred once. The CDR3 sequence is CASSATGTGPLSNTGELFF. In nucleotides, the CDR3 is TGTGCCAGCAGTGCAACCGGGACAGGGCCTCTTTCGAACACCGGGGAGCTGTTTTTT. The rearrangement joins TRBV6-1 to TRBJ2-2; 9 nucleotides match TRBD1. From germline, CDR1 is MNHNS and CDR2 SASEGT. V shed 4 bases and J 0 bases; nucleotides not matched to a gene: 12. This CDR3 region has 19 residues.

This clone was seen a few times. V and J are TRBV5-5 and TRBJ2-2; no clear D. Per germline, CDR1 SGHKS and CDR2 YYEKEE (reference sequence). V was shortened by 2 bases and J by 6 bases, with 8 bases between the two germline ends. The CDR3 has 13 residues. This CDR3 reads CASSFVTSGELFF. CDR3 DNA: TGTGCCAGCAGCTTTGTCACATCCGGGGAGCTGTTTTTT. Combining the CDR3 with reference TRBV5-5 and TRBJ2-2 gives the whole variable domain DAGVTQSPTHLIKTRGQQVTLRCSPISGHKSVSWYQQVLGQGPQFIFQYYEKEERGRGNFPDRFSARQFPNYSSELNVNALLLGDSALYLCASSFVTSGELFFGEGSRLTVL.

The chain uses TRBV19 and TRBJ1-4, with a possible D match to TRBD1 (6 bases). V was shortened by 3 bases and J by 6 bases, with 14 bases between the two germline ends. CDR3 length equals 15 residues. Germline V CDR1 and CDR2: LNHDA, SQIVND (reference sequence). CDR3 region: CASSIGGADHEKLFF. The CDR3, as DNA: TGTGCCAGTAGTATTGGGGGCGCGGACCATGAAAAACTGTTTTTT. The full variable domain, its missing parts supplied by reference TRBV19 and TRBJ1-4, is DGGITQSPKYLFRKEGQNVTLSCEQNLNHDAMYWYRQDPGQGLRLIYYSQIVNDFQKGDIAEGYSVSREKKESFPLTVTSAQKNPTAFYLCASSIGGADHEKLFFGSGTQLSVL.

The V gene is TRBV9, the J gene TRBJ2-2, with 15 bases that match TRBD2. The V segment lost 4 bases and the J segment 6 bases; nucleotides outside the gene matches: 16. This CDR3 has 20 residues. Germline loops: CDR1 SGDLS, CDR2 YYNGEE. The DNA for the CDR3 is TGTGCCAGCAGCCCACGGACTAGCGGGAGGGCCCGAGAATACCCCGGGGAGCTGTTTTTT. Translated: CASSPRTSGRAREYPGELFF.

The chain uses TRBV27 and TRBJ2-7; D not certain. The CDR3 sequence is 13 residues long. V was pared by 4 bases and J by 3 bases, with 10 bases between. The germline CDR1 and CDR2 sequences are MNHEY and SMNVEV (reference sequence). The CDR3 loop is CASSSSQYYEQYF. The CDR3 bases are TGTGCCAGCAGTTCGTCCCAGTACTACGAGCAGTACTTC.

The chain recombines TRBV27 with TRBJ1-1; D uncertain. The CDR3 has 13 amino acids. V lost 9 bases and J 5 bases, leaving 16 bases between the germline ends. Germline V gene data show CDR1 as MNHEY and CDR2 as SMNVEV (reference sequence). CDR3: CASLKRAGTEAFF. The CDR3 region has the DNA TGTGCCAGTCTGAAAAGGGCGGGAACTGAAGCTTTCTTT.

J is TRBJ2-2 and V is TRBV6-5, with 9 positions matching TRBD1. The V segment lost 4 bases and the J segment 6 bases; nucleotides outside the gene matches: 3. This CDR3 contains 14 residues. Germline CDR1 and CDR2: MNHEY and SVGAGI. CDR3 loop: CASSFRQGAGELFF. The CDR3 DNA is TGTGCCAGCAGTTTCCGACAGGGGGCCGGGGAGCTGTTTTTT.

This clone is a singleton in its sample. V is TRBV11-2 and J is TRBJ1-1; 7 nucleotides agree with TRBD1. V was clipped by 5 bases and J by 1 base; unmatched bases: 4. Germline V lookup: CDR1 SGHAT, CDR2 FQNNGV. This CDR3 comprises 14 residues. CDR3 sequence: CASSRDRGNTEAFF. The CDR3 DNA sequence: TGTGCCAGCAGCCGGGACAGAGGGAACACTGAAGCTTTCTTT. The whole variable domain, remainder taken from reference TRBV11-2 and TRBJ1-1, is EAGVAQSPRYKIIEKRQSVAFWCNPISGHATLYWYQQILGQGPKLLIQFQNNGVVDDSQLPKDRFSAERLKGVDSTLKIQPAKLEDSAVYLCASSRDRGNTEAFFGQGTRLTVV.

The V gene is TRBV2, the J gene TRBJ2-3, with 8 bases that match TRBD2. The CDR3 is made up of 16 amino acids. Germline V gene lookup returns CDR1 SNHLY and CDR2 FYNNEI. With 5 bases clipped from V and 4 bases from J, the junction kept 11 bases outside the gene matches. The CDR3 loop reads CASSKRVAGTADTQYF. CDR3 bases: TGTGCCAGCAGTAAGAGGGTAGCGGGAACGGCAGATACGCAGTATTTT.

V and J are TRBV9 and TRBJ2-1; D gene ambiguous. The CDR3 totals 15 residues. Germline V gene sequence: CDR1 SGDLS, CDR2 YYNGEE. V was trimmed by 1 base and J by 4 bases, leaving 12 bases between them. The CDR3 sequence is CASSVTQTGYNEQFF. DNA of the CDR3: TGTGCCAGCAGCGTAACCCAGACTGGTTACAATGAGCAGTTCTTC.

This chain joins TRBV13 and TRBJ2-7; 9 nucleotides agree with TRBD2. J was trimmed by 5 bases and V by 5 bases; bases with no gene match: 13. Looked up from germline, CDR1 is PRHDT and CDR2 is FYEKMQ (reference sequence). This CDR3 has 16 amino acids. The CDR3 nucleotides are TGTGCCAGCAGCCTCCCTACTAGCGGGTGGACCAACGAGCAGTACTTC. This encodes CASSLPTSGWTNEQYF. Looking up the rest from reference TRBV13 and TRBJ2-7 gives the full variable domain: AAGVIQSPRHLIKEKRETATLKCYPIPRHDTVYWYQQGPGQDPQFLISFYEKMQSDKGSIPDRFSAQQFSDYHSELNMSSLELGDSALYFCASSLPTSGWTNEQYFGPGTRLTVT.

The J gene is TRBJ1-1, the V gene TRBV11-3; D perhaps matches TRBD1 (5 bases). The CDR3 covers 14 residues. The V end was cut by 5 bases, the J end by 2 bases, with 12 bases between. In germline, CDR1 is SGHNT, CDR2 YENEEA. The CDR3 here is CASSLIGHNTEAFF. CDR3 nucleotides: TGTGCCAGCAGCCTTATTGGACATAACACTGAAGCTTTCTTT.

The chain is built from TRBV7-9 and TRBJ2-2; 10 bases fit TRBD2. Germline assignment: CDR1 SEHNR and CDR2 FQNEAQ (reference sequence). The CDR3 spans 15 residues. J was trimmed by 4 bases and V by 6 bases; bases with no gene match: 5. The CDR3 loop is CASRLAGALTGELFF. DNA for the CDR3: TGTGCCAGCAGGCTAGCGGGAGCCCTCACCGGGGAGCTGTTTTTT.

The chain has TRBV4-1 and TRBJ2-3, with D unresolved. This CDR3 contains 16 residues. Germline V gene data show CDR1 as MGHRA and CDR2 as YSYEKL. Deletions cut 1 base from V and 1 base from J, with 12 bases between. DNA for the CDR3: TGCGCCAGCAGCCAAGTCTGGGCGTCCGGCACAGATACGCAGTATTTT. Protein: CASSQVWASGTDTQYF.

The chain combines TRBV5-6 with TRBJ1-2, with TRBD1 identical over 8 bases. The CDR3 totals 16 residues. J lost 3 bases, V lost 0 bases, and 7 bases had no gene match. Germline V gives CDR1 SGHDT, CDR2 YYEEEE. The CDR3 DNA follows: TGTGCCAGCAGCTTGGGGATGACAGGGGCTTACTATGGCTACACCTTC. Protein product: CASSLGMTGAYYGYTF.

V usage is TRBV7-3 and J usage is TRBJ2-2; D possibly corresponds to TRBD2 (5 bases). From germline, CDR1 is SGHTA and CDR2 FQGTGA. Trimming removed 5 bases from V and 6 bases from J, with 10 bases in between. The CDR3 is 13 amino acids. The CDR3 DNA is TGTGCCAGCAGCCTAGGGAGTCCCGGGGAGCTGTTTTTT. Its translation: CASSLGSPGELFF.

The chain links TRBV7-2 to TRBJ1-2, with D perhaps TRBD1 (5 bases). V was clipped by 2 bases and J by 7 bases, with 14 bases between them. CDR1 and CDR2 (germline): SGHTA, FQGNSA. The CDR3 consists of 14 residues. The CDR3 protein is CASSLSGGDSGYTF. CDR3 nucleotides: TGTGCCAGCAGCTTATCGGGAGGGGACTCTGGCTACACCTTC.

Regarding this clone: Within the sample, other DNA sequences also encode this same CDR3. This rearrangement joins TRBV19 to TRBJ1-5; 7 nucleotides match TRBD1. This CDR3 spans 16 amino acids. CDR1 and CDR2 (germline): LNHDA, SQIVND (reference sequence). V shed 3 bases, J shed 3 bases, and the junction held 8 bases outside the gene matches. The CDR3 coding sequence is TGTGCCAGTAGTATGGGGGCAGGGGGTTCCAATCAGCCCCAGCATTTT. It yields the protein CASSMGAGGSNQPQHF. The complete variable domain, with remaining parts taken from reference TRBV19 and TRBJ1-5, reads DGGITQSPKYLFRKEGQNVTLSCEQNLNHDAMYWYRQDPGQGLRLIYYSQIVNDFQKGDIAEGYSVSREKKESFPLTVTSAQKNPTAFYLCASSMGAGGSNQPQHFGDGTRLSIL.

V gene TRBV18 combines with J gene TRBJ1-2; 9 bases are a match to TRBD1. The CDR3 contains 14 residues. V was clipped by 5 bases and J by 4 bases; unmatched bases: 5. Germline CDR1 KGHSH, CDR2 LQKENI. This CDR3 is CASSGTGSGYGYTF. The CDR3 DNA is TGTGCCAGCTCAGGGACAGGGTCGGGCTATGGCTACACCTTC.

The chain couples TRBV4-2 to TRBJ2-7, with 13 bases identical to TRBD2. CDR3 size: 20 residues. From germline, CDR1 is LGHNA and CDR2 YNFKEQ. V was clipped by 0 bases and J by 2 bases; unmatched bases: 13. CDR3 loop: CASSQDLGLAGSINAYEQYF. The DNA for the CDR3 is TGTGCCAGCAGCCAAGATCTGGGACTAGCGGGATCTATAAACGCCTACGAGCAGTACTTC.

The chain is built from TRBV29-1 and TRBJ2-7, with D tentatively TRBD1 (5 bases). V was trimmed by 6 bases and J by 6 bases, leaving 9 bases between them. This CDR3 spans 10 amino acids. In germline, CDR1 is SQVTM, CDR2 ANQGSEA. The CDR3 DNA sequence: TGCAGCGTGGATCAGGGCGAGCAGTACTTC. It is translated as CSVDQGEQYF.

The count of this clone is one. This rearrangement joins TRBV11-2 to TRBJ1-1; D possibly corresponds to TRBD1 (5 bases). The V end was cut by 4 bases, the J end by 4 bases, with 10 bases between. The length of the CDR3 is 13 residues. Germline CDR1 SGHAT, CDR2 FQNNGV. The CDR3 sequence: CASSSARATEAFF. CDR3 in DNA: TGTGCCAGCAGCTCGGCCAGGGCCACTGAAGCTTTCTTT. The variable domain in full, completed from reference TRBV11-2 and TRBJ1-1, reads EAGVAQSPRYKIIEKRQSVAFWCNPISGHATLYWYQQILGQGPKLLIQFQNNGVVDDSQLPKDRFSAERLKGVDSTLKIQPAKLEDSAVYLCASSSARATEAFFGQGTRLTVV.

The chain is built from TRBV30 and TRBJ2-3; 7 bases line up with TRBD1. The V gene end was trimmed by 2 bases and the J gene end by 7 bases; junction bases not matched to a gene: 6. In germline, CDR1 is GTSNPN, CDR2 SVGIG (reference sequence). This CDR3 is 13 amino acids long. This CDR3 is CAWSHTRGNTQYF. The CDR3 DNA is TGTGCCTGGAGTCATACCAGGGGGAATACGCAGTATTTT.

This clone was seen once. The chain has TRBV7-3 and TRBJ2-7; 8 bases are shared with TRBD2. The V and J ends lost 5 bases and 5 bases, in that order; junction bases with no gene match: 14. Germline lookup yields CDR1 SGHTA and CDR2 FQGTGA. CDR3 length: 16 residues. The CDR3 loop is CASSPSGGSFEDEQYF. CDR3 DNA sequence: TGTGCCAGCAGCCCTTCGGGGGGGTCGTTTGAAGACGAGCAGTACTTC.

The J gene is TRBJ2-1, the V gene TRBV10-3, with 9 bases that match TRBD1. Looked up from germline, CDR1 is ENHRY and CDR2 is SYGVKD. J gave up 9 bases and V 7 bases, and 7 bases lay outside the gene matches. The CDR3 loop spans 13 amino acids. The DNA for the CDR3 is TGTGCCATCACCCCGGGACAGGGAGGTGAGCAGTTCTTC. Translated, it gives CAITPGQGGEQFF.